A selection of T cell receptor beta chains follows, all from one sample in a study of blood T cells in healthy people across ages. Via MiXCR, TCRdb re-called the 5' RACE reads, giving one row per CDR3 protein. The table records more than 900,000 distinct CDR3 sequences, 25% to 30% of them present only once. Another study also made use of these data, one on T cells of mothers and their children.

Sequences were obtained from blood. These receptors came from a woman between 35 and 50 years old in good health. CDR3s include the opening cysteine and the closing phenylalanine or tryptophan. A D gene is named only where the DNA matches it firmly. A row's size may be missing; if present it is once, few, many or a size class.

clone_size d_call j_call v_call cdr3_aa cdr3_nt
NA NA TRBJ1-4 TRBV9 CASSVGTRINEKLFF TGTGCCAGCAGCGTAGGGACAAGGATTAATGAAAAACTGTTTTTT
NA TRBD1 TRBJ1-4 TRBV10-2 CASTATGGAGEKLFF TGCGCCAGCACCGCTACAGGGGGCGCCGGGGAAAAACTGTTTTTT
NA NA TRBJ2-5 TRBV7-2 CASSLLGARETQYF TGTGCCAGCAGCTTATTGGGGGCGCGTGAGACCCAGTACTTC
NA TRBD2 TRBJ2-1 TRBV20-1 CSARDGSGGAEEQFF TGCAGTGCTAGGGATGGTAGCGGGGGGGCCGAGGAGCAGTTCTTC
NA NA TRBJ1-2 TRBV28 CAIPDFRSYGYTF TGTGCCATCCCAGACTTCAGGAGCTATGGCTACACCTTC
NA NA TRBJ1-1 TRBV27 CASSPDRRPMGAFF TGTGCCAGCAGCCCGGACCGCCGCCCCATGGGGGCTTTCTTT
NA TRBD1 TRBJ2-3 TRBV28 CASSRQGSHRGAQYF TGTGCCAGCAGTCGACAGGGGAGTCACAGAGGTGCGCAGTATTTT
NA NA TRBJ2-7 TRBV12-3/TRBV12-4 CASSWGRSSYNEQYF TGTGCCAGCAGCTGGGGCAGGAGCTCCTACAATGAGCAGTACTTC
many TRBD2 TRBJ2-7 TRBV7-2 CASSLVRVVAGSYEQYF TGTGCCAGCAGCTTAGTTAGGGTTGTAGCGGGCAGCTACGAGCAGTACTTC
NA NA TRBJ1-6 TRBV11-1 CASSFPGSGPLHF TGTGCCAGCAGTTTCCCGGGTTCGGGACCCCTCCACTTT
NA NA TRBJ2-1 TRBV7-2 CASSEPGPYNEQFF TGTGCCAGCTCCGAGCCGGGCCCTTACAATGAGCAGTTCTTC
many TRBD1 TRBJ2-4 TRBV2 CASSGTGLPIQYF TGTGCCAGCAGTGGGACAGGGCTTCCCATTCAGTACTTC
few TRBD1 TRBJ1-5 TRBV20-1 CSASPRTGSNQPQHF TGCAGTGCTAGCCCTAGGACAGGTTCCAATCAGCCCCAGCATTTT
NA NA TRBJ2-3 TRBV12-3/TRBV12-4 CASSPPPIPASTDTQYF TGTGCCAGCAGTCCTCCTCCGATTCCCGCTAGCACAGATACGCAGTATTTT
NA NA TRBJ1-1 TRBV7-9 CASSLGRQDLRDTEAFF TGTGCCAGCAGCTTAGGACGACAGGACTTGAGGGACACTGAAGCTTTCTTT
many NA TRBJ1-2 TRBV20-1 CSARVGGGGYTF TGCAGTGCTAGAGTGGGGGGAGGCGGCTACACCTTC
many TRBD1 TRBJ2-7 TRBV5-1 CASSWDRAYEQYF TGTGCCAGCAGTTGGGACAGGGCCTACGAGCAGTACTTC
NA NA TRBJ1-2 TRBV7-9 CASSLQDRGGYTF TGTGCCAGCAGCTTACAGGATCGCGGTGGCTACACCTTC
few NA TRBJ1-1 TRBV10-3 CAIRGEGRRTEAFF TGTGCCATCAGGGGGGAGGGGCGGCGTACTGAAGCTTTCTTT
few TRBD2 TRBJ2-1 TRBV3-1 CASSRGLAGVNNEQFF TGTGCCAGCAGCCGCGGACTAGCGGGGGTGAACAATGAGCAGTTCTTC
NA NA TRBJ2-2 TRBV10-3 CAIKGVSDTGELFF TGTGCCATCAAAGGGGTATCGGACACCGGGGAGCTGTTTTTT
NA TRBD2 TRBJ2-7 TRBV28 CASRPRSWRGVYEQYF TGTGCCAGCAGACCCCGGAGTTGGCGGGGGGTCTACGAGCAGTACTTC
NA TRBD1 TRBJ2-3 TRBV4-3 CASSQGTGLENTRYF TGCGCCAGCAGCCAAGGGACAGGGCTGGAAAATACGCGGTATTTT
few NA TRBJ1-1 TRBV7-2 CASSYIPEAFF TGTGCCAGCAGCTACATCCCTGAAGCTTTCTTT
few NA TRBJ1-6 TRBV7-9 CASSLESDNSPLHF TGTGCCAGCAGCTTAGAGAGCGATAATTCACCCCTCCACTTT
many TRBD2 TRBJ2-1 TRBV12-3/TRBV12-4 CASIIAGVREQFF TGTGCCAGCATCATAGCGGGGGTTCGTGAGCAGTTCTTC
few NA TRBJ1-2 TRBV25-1 CASTGDPRVVGYTF TGTGCCAGCACGGGGGACCCTAGAGTGGTTGGCTACACCTTC
once NA TRBJ1-1 TRBV5-1 CASGPGRNTEAFF TGCGCCAGCGGACCGGGACGGAACACTGAAGCTTTCTTT
many NA TRBJ2-3 TRBV28 CASIDSLTDTQYF TGTGCCAGCATCGACAGCCTCACAGATACGCAGTATTTT
NA TRBD1 TRBJ1-5 TRBV10-3 CAIRDPYEGAHNQPQHF TGTGCCATCAGGGACCCCTACGAGGGGGCCCACAATCAGCCCCAGCATTTT
many NA TRBJ2-3 TRBV29-1 CSVEDTGRLQGTQYF TGCAGCGTTGAAGATACGGGGCGGCTCCAGGGAACGCAGTATTTT
NA NA TRBJ2-7 TRBV27 CASRYKVETSEQYF TGTGCCAGCAGATACAAGGTCGAGACTAGCGAGCAGTACTTC
NA TRBD1 TRBJ1-1 TRBV6-2/TRBV6-3 CASRPSLGTGGGTEAFF TGTGCCAGCAGACCTAGCCTCGGAACAGGGGGGGGCACTGAAGCTTTCTTT
many TRBD2 TRBJ2-1 TRBV6-4 CASGSGTSGGARQFF TGTGCCAGCGGATCCGGGACTAGCGGGGGGGCAAGGCAGTTCTTC
few NA TRBJ1-1 TRBV29-1 CSVDSGLYTEAFF TGCAGCGTTGACTCGGGGTTATACACTGAAGCTTTCTTT
many NA TRBJ2-5 TRBV10-3 CAIGPKGGEETQYF TGTGCCATCGGCCCTAAGGGCGGGGAAGAGACCCAGTACTTC
NA TRBD2 TRBJ2-7 TRBV7-2 CASSRRTSGGNSFYEQYF TGTGCCAGCAGCCGTCGGACTAGCGGGGGGAATTCTTTCTACGAGCAGTACTTC
NA NA TRBJ1-2 TRBV7-2 CASSNYLDSSLYGYTF TGTGCCAGCAGCAATTACCTGGACAGTTCTCTCTATGGCTACACCTTC
NA TRBD2 TRBJ2-1 TRBV10-3 CVISESNSWGGEQFF TGTGTCATCAGTGAGTCGAACAGTTGGGGGGGGGAGCAGTTCTTC
NA TRBD1 TRBJ1-2 TRBV28 CASSSLSTGANGYTF TGTGCCAGCAGTTCCCTATCGACAGGGGCTAATGGCTACACCTTC
many TRBD2 TRBJ2-3 TRBV20-1 CSARDRGGPLRDTQYF TGCAGTGCTAGAGATCGGGGGGGACCCCTCCGAGATACGCAGTATTTT
NA NA TRBJ2-7 TRBV12-3/TRBV12-4 CASTKRGSTYGQYF TGTGCCAGCACTAAACGGGGGTCAACCTACGGGCAGTACTTC
few TRBD2 TRBJ2-3 TRBV10-3 CAIGGGATDTQYF TGTGCCATCGGCGGGGGGGCCACAGATACGCAGTATTTT